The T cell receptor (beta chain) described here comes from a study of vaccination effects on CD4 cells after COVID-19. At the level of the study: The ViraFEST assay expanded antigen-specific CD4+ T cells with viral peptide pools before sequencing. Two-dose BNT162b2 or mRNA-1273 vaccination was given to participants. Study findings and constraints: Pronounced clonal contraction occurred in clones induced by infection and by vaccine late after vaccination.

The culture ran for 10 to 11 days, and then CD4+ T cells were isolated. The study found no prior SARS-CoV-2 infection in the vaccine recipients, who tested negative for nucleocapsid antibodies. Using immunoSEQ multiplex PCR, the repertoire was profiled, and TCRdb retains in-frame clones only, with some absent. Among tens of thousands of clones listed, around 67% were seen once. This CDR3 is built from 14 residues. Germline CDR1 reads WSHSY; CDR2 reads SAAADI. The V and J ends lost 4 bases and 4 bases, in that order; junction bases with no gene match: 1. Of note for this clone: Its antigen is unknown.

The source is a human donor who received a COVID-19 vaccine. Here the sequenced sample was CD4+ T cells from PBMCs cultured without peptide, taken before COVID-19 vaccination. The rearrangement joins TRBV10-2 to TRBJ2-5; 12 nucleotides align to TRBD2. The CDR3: CASSVTSGRETQYF. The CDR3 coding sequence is TGCGCCAGCAGTGTGACTAGCGGGAGAGAGACCCAGTACTTC.